Shown below are 26 T cell receptor beta chains from a single sample sequenced in a study of T cells in Graves' hyperthyroidism and ophthalmopathy (dated by TCRdb to the late 2010s). Libraries were built with multiplex PCR. Sequencer: Illumina HiSeq 2000. The TCR beta CDR3 regions were amplified from the RNA transcripts. The TCR CDR3 was subjected to a first round of RT-PCR using the HTBI primer set and the Qiagen OneStep RT-PCR kit. The public reads were quality trimmed at Q25 with fastp and then assembled into clones with MiXCR by TCRdb, keeping productive beta chains. A single entry per CDR3 protein holds the most common genes and DNA from its merged rows. The sample table lists some 770,000 distinct CDR3 sequences, about a sixth of them with a count of one. Around 7.7% of the sample comes from the top ten. The sample comprised blood. The receptors originated from a young man with Graves' hyperthyroidism.

The chain couples TRBV5-1 to TRBJ2-5, with TRBD2 matching over 11 bases. This CDR3 is built from 14 residues. Germline values: CDR1 SGHRS, CDR2 YFSETQ. J gave up 7 bases and V 9 bases, and 11 bases lay outside the gene matches. CDR3 protein: CATPGLAAVRTQYF. The CDR3 DNA reads as TGCGCCACTCCGGGACTAGCGGCCGTTCGGACCCAGTACTTC.

This clonotype was recorded a few times. The chain carries TRBV27 and TRBJ1-4; no definite D call. The CDR3 has 13 amino acids. The germline gives CDR1 MNHEY, CDR2 SMNVEV (reference sequence). The ends were cut back, 8 bases at V and 7 bases at J, with 14 bases in the middle. The CDR3 loop is CASSDSTSEKLFF. The CDR3 DNA sequence: TGTGCCAGCTCCGACTCGACAAGTGAAAAACTGTTTTTT. Together with reference TRBV27 and TRBJ1-4, the CDR3 gives the full variable domain: EAQVTQNPRYLITVTGKKLTVTCSQNMNHEYMSWYRQDPGLGLRQIYYSMNVEVTDKGDVPEGYKVSRKEKRNFPLILESPSPNQTSLYFCASSDSTSEKLFFGSGTQLSVL.

This clonotype appeared a few times. A much larger clone lies a single base off, so this may be a read error. The chain employs TRBV2 and TRBJ2-7; 10 bases agree with TRBD2. J lost 2 bases, V lost 8 bases, and 12 bases had no gene match. CDR1 SNHLY and CDR2 FYNNEI come from the germline V gene. The length of the CDR3 is 16 residues. The CDR3 sequence: CASVTSAGGEPYEQYF. The CDR3 DNA sequence: TGTGCCAGCGTTACCTCAGCGGGAGGGGAGCCCTACGAGCAGTACTTC.

As for this clonotype: A single base separates this from a much larger clone, so it may be a read error. No conserved phenylalanine or tryptophan is present at the end of the CDR3, so a read error is the likely explanation. The V gene is TRBV30, the J gene TRBJ2-4; 7 positions agree with TRBD2. Trimming took 1 base from V and 2 from J; bases not matched to a gene: 2. Germline lookup yields CDR1 GTSNPN and CDR2 SVGIG (reference sequence). The CDR3 consists of 14 residues. The CDR3 region is CAWSAGGTKNIQYL. As DNA, the CDR3 is TGTGCCTGGAGTGCGGGGGGAACCAAAAACATTCAGTACCTC.

Concerning this clonotype itself: A clone one base away is much larger, so this may be a read error. This rearrangement joins TRBV6-5 to TRBJ2-1; 7 bases are shared with TRBD2. The CDR3 is made up of 16 amino acids. Germline V gene sequence: CDR1 MNHEY, CDR2 SVGAGI. V lost 3 bases to trimming and J lost 2 bases; unmatched junction nucleotides: 7. The CDR3 nucleotides are TGTGCCAGCAGTTATCCGCGGGAGAGCCCCTACAATGAGCAGTTCTTC. It yields the protein CASSYPRESPYNEQFF.

The chain is built from TRBV11-3 and TRBJ2-5, with TRBD2 matching 7 bases. The V gene end was trimmed by 6 bases and the J gene end by 7 bases; junction bases not matched to a gene: 5. The CDR3 has 12 amino acids. Germline V gene sequence: CDR1 SGHNT, CDR2 YENEEA. The CDR3 sequence: CASRGGSGTQYF. DNA for the CDR3: TGTGCCAGCAGAGGCGGGAGTGGGACCCAGTACTTC.

V usage is TRBV28 and J usage is TRBJ2-3; a possible D gene is TRBD1 (6 bases). There are 15 residues in the CDR3. Germline values: CDR1 MDHEN, CDR2 SYDVKM. Between the trimmed V and J ends, which lost 6 bases and 5 bases, there was a span of 18 bases. DNA of the CDR3: TGTGCCAGCAGCCGCCTGGGCCAGGGGAGAGATACGCAGTATTTT. This translates into CASSRLGQGRDTQYF.

The chain recombines TRBV7-9 with TRBJ1-5, with a weak D call TRBD1 (6 bases). CDR1 and CDR2 from the germline V gene are SEHNR and FQNEAQ (reference sequence). The V end lost 5 bases, the J end lost 9 bases, and 23 bases lay between the germline ends. This CDR3 contains 16 residues. The CDR3 coding sequence is TGTGCCAGCAGCCCAGCGTTGAGACAGGAGAGGCTGCCCCAGCATTTT. This codes for CASSPALRQERLPQHF.

This clonotype was counted many times. The rearrangement uses TRBV18 and TRBJ2-2; 12 nucleotides align to TRBD1. Losses at the gene ends were 2 bases for V and 5 bases for J; bases not matched to a gene: 6. CDR1 is KGHSH and CDR2 is LQKENI in the germline V gene. The CDR3 spans 17 residues. CDR3 DNA sequence: TGTGCCAGCTCACCAGGATGGGACAGGGGGCATACCGGGGAGCTGTTTTTT. This translates into CASSPGWDRGHTGELFF.

The chain recombines TRBV10-3 with TRBJ2-7; D is uncertain. Deletions cut 4 bases from V and 2 bases from J, with 9 bases between. The CDR3 sequence is 13 residues long. CDR1 is ENHRY, CDR2 SYGVKD, per germline. CDR3 nucleotides: TGTGCCATCAGTGTGGCCCAAACCTACGAGCAGTACTTC. Its translation: CAISVAQTYEQYF.

This clonotype occurred many times. The chain links TRBV30 to TRBJ1-4; the D is unclear. The CDR3 is 12 amino acids. Germline assignment: CDR1 GTSNPN and CDR2 SVGIG (reference sequence). Trimming took off 2 bases at V and 8 bases at J, with 9 bases between the two ends. The CDR3 loop reads CAWSSQSEKLFF. The CDR3 bases are TGTGCCTGGAGTTCTCAAAGCGAAAAACTGTTTTTT.

This clonotype was observed at least ten times. The gene calls are TRBV29-1 and TRBJ2-7; 7 positions agree with TRBD1. J was trimmed by 4 bases and V by 0 bases; bases with no gene match: 12. Germline V gene data show CDR1 as SQVTM and CDR2 as ANQGSEA. The CDR3 has 16 amino acids. The CDR3 here is CSVEDPLKGQPYEQYF. In DNA, the CDR3 is TGCAGCGTTGAAGACCCACTCAAGGGACAGCCGTACGAGCAGTACTTC.

This clonotype occurred a few times. The V and J genes are TRBV6-9 and TRBJ2-3; D remains unclear. The V end was cut by 3 bases, the J end by 6 bases, with 13 bases between. This CDR3 region has 14 residues. Germline V gene lookup returns CDR1 MNHGY and CDR2 SVAAGI. CDR3 protein: CASSYKHHYDTQYF. In nucleotides, the CDR3 is TGTGCCAGCAGTTACAAGCACCACTACGATACGCAGTATTTT.

V and J are TRBV11-2 and TRBJ2-7; D remains ambiguous. V lost 4 bases and J lost 3, with 13 bases in between. The CDR3 spans 14 residues. Germline V gives CDR1 SGHAT, CDR2 FQNNGV. The CDR3 region has the DNA TGTGCCAGCAGCTCCCGGGTTCCTCTCTACGAGCAGTACTTC. Amino acid sequence: CASSSRVPLYEQYF.

There are a few counts of this clonotype. This sequence joins TRBV19 and TRBJ2-3, with 7 bases aligning to TRBD2. V gave up 4 bases and J gave up 4 bases; unmatched junction bases: 11. The germline CDR1 and CDR2 sequences are LNHDA and SQIVND (reference sequence). This CDR3 contains 16 residues. The CDR3, as DNA: TGTGCCAGTAGTAGGTCCGCGGGGGAGGGTGCAGATACGCAGTATTTT. It yields the protein CASSRSAGEGADTQYF.

The J gene is TRBJ2-5, the V gene TRBV20-1; TRBD1 matches 10 bases. CDR3 length equals 13 residues. Germline loops: CDR1 DFQATT, CDR2 SNEGSKA (reference sequence). V trimming: 3 bases; J trimming: 4 bases; junction bases outside the gene matches: 2. CDR3 region: CSASGQGGETQYF. CDR3 nucleotide sequence: TGCAGTGCTAGTGGACAGGGGGGAGAGACCCAGTACTTC.

This clonotype was counted many times. The chain recombines TRBV18 with TRBJ1-1, with 7 bases fitting TRBD1. V was clipped by 2 bases and J by 1 base; unmatched bases: 1. The germline CDR1 and CDR2 sequences are KGHSH and LQKENI. CDR3 length: 14 residues. DNA of the CDR3: TGTGCCAGCTCACCAGGGACAGAGAACACTGAAGCTTTCTTT. Its translation is CASSPGTENTEAFF.

This clonotype came up a few times. The genes are TRBV19 and TRBJ2-1, with 7 positions matching TRBD1. The CDR3 is made up of 15 amino acids. Trimming took 3 bases from V and 4 from J; bases not matched to a gene: 6. Per the germline V gene, CDR1 is LNHDA and CDR2 is SQIVND (reference sequence). The CDR3 reads CASSMWTGIYNEQFF. The CDR3 DNA reads TGTGCCAGTAGTATGTGGACAGGCATATACAATGAGCAGTTCTTC. Drawing the rest from reference TRBV19 and TRBJ2-1, the complete variable domain is DGGITQSPKYLFRKEGQNVTLSCEQNLNHDAMYWYRQDPGQGLRLIYYSQIVNDFQKGDIAEGYSVSREKKESFPLTVTSAQKNPTAFYLCASSMWTGIYNEQFFGPGTRLTVL.

This clonotype has a count of ten or more. The chain combines TRBV2 with TRBJ1-1; no firm D call. Looked up from germline, CDR1 is SNHLY and CDR2 is FYNNEI. The V and J ends lost 6 bases and 3 bases respectively, with 14 bases between them. There are 14 residues in the CDR3. CDR3 nucleotide sequence: TGTGCCAGCAGATCACAAACTTCAGACACTGAAGCTTTCTTT. This gives the protein CASRSQTSDTEAFF.

This clonotype has at least ten counts. V is TRBV15 and J is TRBJ2-7; no definite D call. CDR1 is LNHNV, CDR2 YYDKDF, per germline (reference sequence). The germline V and J ends were trimmed by 1 base and 10 bases, with 11 bases remaining between them. The CDR3 is made up of 12 amino acids. The CDR3 is CATSRGTAGQYF. As DNA, the CDR3 is TGTGCCACCAGCAGAGGGACCGCCGGACAGTACTTC.

The V and J genes are TRBV7-2 and TRBJ1-6; 7 bases match TRBD1. The germline gives CDR1 SGHTA, CDR2 FQGNSA. V lost 4 bases to trimming and J lost 9 bases; unmatched junction nucleotides: 9. The CDR3 totals 15 residues. The CDR3 DNA reads TGTGCCAGCAGCTCCCGGACAGGACGGGGTTCACCCCTCCACTTT. This gives the protein CASSSRTGRGSPLHF. Full variable domain (rest looked up from reference TRBV7-2 and TRBJ1-6): GAGVSQSPSNKVTEKGKDVELRCDPISGHTALYWYRQSLGQGLEFLIYFQGNSAPDKSGLPSDRFSAERTGGSVSTLTIQRTQQEDSAVYLCASSSRTGRGSPLHFGNGTRLTVT.

This clonotype turned up a few times. This chain uses TRBV6-1 with TRBJ1-1, with D hard to call. From germline, CDR1 is MNHNS and CDR2 SASEGT. This CDR3 comprises 15 residues. V shed 4 bases and J shed 2 bases, with 14 bases lying between them. The CDR3 loop is CASSGPQPINTEAFF. The CDR3, as DNA: TGTGCCAGCAGTGGACCCCAACCGATAAACACTGAAGCTTTCTTT.

Only one count was recorded for this clonotype. The J gene is TRBJ1-1, the V gene TRBV18; the D gene is possibly TRBD1 (5 bases). The CDR3 covers 13 residues. CDR1 is KGHSH, CDR2 LQKENI, per germline. The V end was cut by 2 bases, the J end by 3 bases, with 7 bases between. This chain's CDR3 is CASSPDSDTEAFF. The CDR3, as DNA: TGTGCCAGCTCACCAGACAGCGACACTGAAGCTTTCTTT.

This clonotype was seen a handful of times. The chain employs TRBV3-1 and TRBJ1-5, with TRBD1 matching over 12 bases. Germline-derived CDR1 and CDR2 are LGHDT and YNNKEL (reference sequence). Germline trimming cut 4 bases from V and 6 bases from J; bases unmatched to any gene: 4. This CDR3 region has 15 residues. The CDR3 sequence is CASSLGTGGIQPQHF. CDR3 in DNA: TGTGCCAGCAGCCTGGGGACAGGGGGCATTCAGCCCCAGCATTTT.

There are a few counts of this clonotype. J is TRBJ2-2 and V is TRBV12-3 or TRBV12-4; 11 nucleotides align to TRBD2. This CDR3 has 18 amino acids. V was clipped by 5 bases and J by 2 bases; unmatched bases: 10. CDR3 sequence reads: CASSPPTSGVLNTGELFF. In DNA, the CDR3 is TGTGCCAGCAGTCCCCCGACTAGCGGGGTCCTTAACACCGGGGAGCTGTTTTTT.

The rearrangement joins TRBV20-1 to TRBJ1-1; 9 bases line up with TRBD1. V trimming: 5 bases; J trimming: 6 bases; junction bases outside the gene matches: 13. This CDR3 comprises 15 residues. CDR1 and CDR2 from the germline V gene are DFQATT and SNEGSKA (reference sequence). The CDR3 region is CSAPGTRDRESEAFF. The DNA for the CDR3 is TGCAGTGCTCCAGGCACCCGGGACAGGGAGTCTGAAGCTTTCTTT.